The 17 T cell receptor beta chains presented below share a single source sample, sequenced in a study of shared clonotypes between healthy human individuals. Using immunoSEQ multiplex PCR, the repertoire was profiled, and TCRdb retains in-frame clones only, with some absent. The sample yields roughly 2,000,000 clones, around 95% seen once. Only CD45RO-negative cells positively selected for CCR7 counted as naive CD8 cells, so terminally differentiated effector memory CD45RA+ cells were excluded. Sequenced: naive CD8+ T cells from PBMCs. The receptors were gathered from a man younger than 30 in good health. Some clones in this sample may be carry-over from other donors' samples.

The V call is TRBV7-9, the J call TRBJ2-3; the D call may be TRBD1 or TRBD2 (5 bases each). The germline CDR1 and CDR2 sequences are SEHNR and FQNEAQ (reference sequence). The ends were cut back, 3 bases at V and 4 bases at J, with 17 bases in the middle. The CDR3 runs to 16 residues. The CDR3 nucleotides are TGTGCCAGCAGCTTTCCCGAGGGACGCGAGGCAGATACGCAGTATTTT. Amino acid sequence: CASSFPEGREADTQYF. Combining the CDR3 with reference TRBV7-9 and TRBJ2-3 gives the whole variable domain DTGVSQNPRHKITKRGQNVTFRCDPISEHNRLYWYRQTLGQGPEFLTYFQNEAQLEKSRLLSDRFSAERPKGSFSTLEIQRTEQGDSAMYLCASSFPEGREADTQYFGPGTRLTVL.

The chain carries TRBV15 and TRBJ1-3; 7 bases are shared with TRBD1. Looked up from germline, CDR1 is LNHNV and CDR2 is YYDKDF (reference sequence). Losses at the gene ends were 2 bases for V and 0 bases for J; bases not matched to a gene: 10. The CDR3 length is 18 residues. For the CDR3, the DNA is TGTGCCACCAGCAGACCTGGGGACAGTCGATACTCTGGAAACACCATATATTTT. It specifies CATSRPGDSRYSGNTIYF.

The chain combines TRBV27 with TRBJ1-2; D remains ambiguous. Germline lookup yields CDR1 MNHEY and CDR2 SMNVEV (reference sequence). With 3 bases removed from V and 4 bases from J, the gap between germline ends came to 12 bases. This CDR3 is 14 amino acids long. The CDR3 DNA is TGTGCCAGCAGTTTTTCGGGGTTCTCCTATGGCTACACCTTC. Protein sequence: CASSFSGFSYGYTF.

The CDR3 DNA reads TGTGCCAGCACCCCTGGAACAGGGGGCTTGCAAGAGACCCAGTACTTC. Translating it yields CASTPGTGGLQETQYF. This chain joins TRBV27 and TRBJ2-5, with TRBD1 matching 9 bases. The V segment lost 7 bases and the J segment 2 bases; nucleotides outside the gene matches: 11. CDR3 size: 16 residues. The germline gives CDR1 MNHEY, CDR2 SMNVEV (reference sequence).

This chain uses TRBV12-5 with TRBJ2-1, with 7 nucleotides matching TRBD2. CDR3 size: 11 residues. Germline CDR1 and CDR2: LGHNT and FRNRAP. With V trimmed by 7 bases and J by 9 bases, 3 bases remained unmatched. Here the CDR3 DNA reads TGTGCTAGTGCCCGGGGGGTTGAGCAGTTCTTC. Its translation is CASARGVEQFF.

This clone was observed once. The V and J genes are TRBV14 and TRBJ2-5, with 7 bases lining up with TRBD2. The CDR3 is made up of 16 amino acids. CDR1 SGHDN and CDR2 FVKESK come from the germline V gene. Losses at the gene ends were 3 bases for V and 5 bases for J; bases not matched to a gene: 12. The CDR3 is CASSHASGGWEETQYF. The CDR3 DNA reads TGTGCCAGCAGCCATGCCTCGGGGGGATGGGAGGAGACCCAGTACTTC.

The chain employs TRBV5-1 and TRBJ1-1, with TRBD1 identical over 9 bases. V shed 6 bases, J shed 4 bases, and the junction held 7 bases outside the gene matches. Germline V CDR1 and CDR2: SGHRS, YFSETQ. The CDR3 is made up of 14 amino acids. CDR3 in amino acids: CASKGTGFGTEAFF. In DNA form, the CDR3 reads TGCGCCAGCAAAGGGACAGGGTTTGGCACTGAAGCTTTCTTT.

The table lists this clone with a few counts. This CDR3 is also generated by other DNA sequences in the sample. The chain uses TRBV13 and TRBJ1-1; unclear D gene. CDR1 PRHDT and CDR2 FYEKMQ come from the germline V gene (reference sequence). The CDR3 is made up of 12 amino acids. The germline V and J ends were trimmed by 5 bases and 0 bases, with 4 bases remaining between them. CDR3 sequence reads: CASSVLNTEAFF. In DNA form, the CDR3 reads TGTGCCAGCAGCGTATTGAACACTGAAGCTTTCTTT.

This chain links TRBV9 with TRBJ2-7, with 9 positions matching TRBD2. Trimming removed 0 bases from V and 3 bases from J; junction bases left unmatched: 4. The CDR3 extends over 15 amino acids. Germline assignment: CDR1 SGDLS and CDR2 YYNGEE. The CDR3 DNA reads TGTGCCAGCAGCGTAGTGGCTAGCGGGGACTACGAGCAGTACTTC. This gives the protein CASSVVASGDYEQYF.

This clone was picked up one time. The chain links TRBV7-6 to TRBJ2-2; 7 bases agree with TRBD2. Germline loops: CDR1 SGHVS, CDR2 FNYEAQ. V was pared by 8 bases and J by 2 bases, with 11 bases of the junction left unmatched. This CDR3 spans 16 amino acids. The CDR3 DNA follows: TGTGCCAGCGGAGGGAAAGGCGGGAGTAACACCGGGGAGCTGTTTTTT. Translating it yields CASGGKGGSNTGELFF.

This CDR3 is CASSQDPWQGRYEQYF. The CDR3 bases are TGCGCCAGCAGCCAAGACCCTTGGCAGGGAAGATACGAGCAGTACTTC. V is TRBV4-3 and J is TRBJ2-7; weak D call: TRBD1 (5 bases). Deletions cut 0 bases from V and 4 bases from J, with 16 bases between. This CDR3 contains 16 residues. Germline V gene lookup returns CDR1 LGHNA and CDR2 YSLEER.

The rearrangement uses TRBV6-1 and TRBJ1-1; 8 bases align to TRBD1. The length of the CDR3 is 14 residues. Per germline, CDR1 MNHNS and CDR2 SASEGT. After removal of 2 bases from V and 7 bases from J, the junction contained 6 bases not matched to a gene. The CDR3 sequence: CASSERQGWGEAFF. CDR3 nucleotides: TGTGCCAGCAGTGAAAGACAGGGGTGGGGTGAAGCTTTCTTT.

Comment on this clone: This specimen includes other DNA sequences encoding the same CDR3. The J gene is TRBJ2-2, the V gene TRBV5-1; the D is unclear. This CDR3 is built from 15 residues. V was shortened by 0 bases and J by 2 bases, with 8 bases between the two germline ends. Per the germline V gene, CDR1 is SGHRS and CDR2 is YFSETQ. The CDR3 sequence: CASSLGWGNTGELFF. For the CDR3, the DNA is TGCGCCAGCAGCTTGGGGTGGGGAAACACCGGGGAGCTGTTTTTT.

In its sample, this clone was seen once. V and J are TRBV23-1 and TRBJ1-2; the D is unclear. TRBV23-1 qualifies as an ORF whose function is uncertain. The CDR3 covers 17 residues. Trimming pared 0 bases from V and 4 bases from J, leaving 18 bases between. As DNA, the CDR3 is TGCGCCAGCAGTCAATCGCCCAACGGTAGGGAGGTCTATGGCTACACCTTC. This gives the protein CASSQSPNGREVYGYTF.

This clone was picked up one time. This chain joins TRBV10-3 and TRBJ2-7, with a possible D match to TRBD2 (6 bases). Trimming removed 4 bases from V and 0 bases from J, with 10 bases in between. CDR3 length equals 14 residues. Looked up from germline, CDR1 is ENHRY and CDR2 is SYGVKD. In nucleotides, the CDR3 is TGTGCCATCAGTGTGCGGGGCAGCTCCTACGAGCAGTACTTC. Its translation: CAISVRGSSYEQYF.

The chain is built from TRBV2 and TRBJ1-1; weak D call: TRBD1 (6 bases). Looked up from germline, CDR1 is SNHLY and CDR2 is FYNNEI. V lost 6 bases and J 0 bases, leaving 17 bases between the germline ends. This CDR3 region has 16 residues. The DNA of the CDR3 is TGTGCCAGCAGAAGAACGGGGGCAAGGATGAACACTGAAGCTTTCTTT. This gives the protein CASRRTGARMNTEAFF.

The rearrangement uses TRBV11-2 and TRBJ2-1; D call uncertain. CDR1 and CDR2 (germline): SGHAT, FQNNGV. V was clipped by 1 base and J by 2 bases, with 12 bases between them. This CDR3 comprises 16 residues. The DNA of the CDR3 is TGTGCCAGCAGCTTAGGGGTGGACGGACCCTACAATGAGCAGTTCTTC. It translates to CASSLGVDGPYNEQFF.